A selection of T cell receptor beta chains follows, all from one sample in a study of T cells in Graves' hyperthyroidism and ophthalmopathy. TCRdb used MiXCR to reprocess the multiplex PCR reads, holding one entry per CDR3 protein. The sample yields 330,000 or so distinct CDR3 sequences, 15% to 20% seen once. Sample: blood. The receptors here all came from a middle-aged woman with Graves' ophthalmopathy. CDR3s include the opening cysteine and the closing phenylalanine or tryptophan. The D gene is left open where the match is weak. Clone size, where shown, is once, few, many, or a class for clones that have expanded.

j_call | clone_size | d_call | v_call | cdr3_aa | cdr3_nt
TRBJ1-5 | many | . | TRBV7-2 | CASSMTGFQDQPQHF | TGTGCCAGCAGTATGACAGGCTTCCAAGATCAGCCCCAGCATTTT
TRBJ2-7 | . | . | TRBV7-8 | CASSLAGRTSRDEQYF | TGTGCCAGCAGCTTAGCCGGTCGGACAAGCCGGGACGAGCAGTACTTC
TRBJ2-7 | many | . | TRBV5-1 | CASSLVTGPAEQYF | TGCGCCAGCAGCTTGGTGACGGGGCCTGCCGAGCAGTACTTC
TRBJ1-3 | many | . | TRBV2 | CASSEGRGSGNTIYF | TGTGCCAGCAGTGAAGGCAGGGGCTCTGGAAACACCATATATTTT
TRBJ1-1 | . | . | TRBV20-1 | CSAREATGFTEAFF | TGCAGTGCTAGAGAGGCTACGGGGTTCACTGAAGCTTTCTTT
TRBJ1-1 | many | TRBD1 | TRBV28 | CASSLTGGMNTEAFF | TGTGCCAGCAGTCTCACAGGGGGGATGAACACTGAAGCTTTCTTT
TRBJ1-5 | few | TRBD1 | TRBV28 | CASRPTGTGTLSNQPQHF | TGTGCCAGCAGGCCTACCGGGACAGGGACCTTGAGCAATCAGCCCCAGCATTTT
TRBJ2-2 | few | . | TRBV6-4 | CASTPSPGPRDLAHTGELFF | TGTGCCAGCACCCCCTCCCCGGGACCTCGGGATCTAGCACACACCGGGGAGCTGTTTTTT
TRBJ1-4 | . | TRBD1 | TRBV6-2/TRBV6-3 | CASSYGDRGGNNAGGEKLFF | TGTGCCAGCAGTTACGGGGACAGGGGGGGAAATAATGCCGGTGGTGAAAAACTGTTTTTT
TRBJ2-2 | few | . | TRBV27 | CASSLGDNTGELFF | TGTGCCAGCAGTTTAGGGGATAACACCGGGGAGCTGTTTTTT
TRBJ2-7 | many | . | TRBV19 | CASSRTVNSYEQYF | TGTGCCAGTAGCAGGACGGTGAATTCCTACGAGCAGTACTTC
TRBJ1-1 | once | TRBD1 | TRBV18 | CASSPDRDRATEAFF | TGTGCCAGCTCACCCGACCGGGACAGGGCCACTGAAGCTTTCTTT
TRBJ1-1 | many | . | TRBV6-2/TRBV6-3 | CASSRETEAFF | TGTGCCAGCAGCAGGGAAACTGAAGCTTTCTTT
TRBJ2-7 | many | TRBD2 | TRBV7-2 | CASSFSSGRGEQYF | TGTGCCAGCAGCTTCTCTAGCGGGAGAGGCGAGCAGTACTTC
TRBJ2-7 | . | . | TRBV10-2 | CASSESWEQYF | TGCGCCAGCAGTGAGTCGTGGGAGCAGTACTTC
TRBJ1-2 | many | . | TRBV15 | CATSREIADSSYGYTF | TGTGCCACCAGCAGAGAGATTGCGGACAGCTCCTATGGCTACACCTTC
TRBJ2-7 | . | TRBD2 | TRBV12-3/TRBV12-4 | CASKSGGLYEQYF | TGTGCCAGCAAAAGCGGGGGGCTTTACGAGCAGTACTTC
TRBJ1-5 | . | . | TRBV6-1 | CASSRQNGDQPQHF | TGTGCCAGCAGTCGACAGAACGGGGATCAGCCCCAGCATTTT
TRBJ2-5 | many | TRBD2 | TRBV5-4 | CASSSQREGPQETQYF | TGTGCCAGCAGCTCCCAGCGGGAGGGCCCCCAGGAGACCCAGTACTTC
TRBJ1-1 | many | . | TRBV12-3/TRBV12-4 | CASSLELGAEAFF | TGTGCCAGCAGTTTAGAGTTGGGGGCTGAAGCTTTCTTT
TRBJ1-1 | . | . | TRBV28 | CASSSQVTFGAFF | TGTGCCAGCAGTTCTCAGGTTACCTTCGGAGCTTTCTTT
TRBJ1-1 | many | . | TRBV11-1 | CASSSGANTEAFF | TGTGCCAGCAGCTCGGGGGCCAACACTGAAGCTTTCTTT